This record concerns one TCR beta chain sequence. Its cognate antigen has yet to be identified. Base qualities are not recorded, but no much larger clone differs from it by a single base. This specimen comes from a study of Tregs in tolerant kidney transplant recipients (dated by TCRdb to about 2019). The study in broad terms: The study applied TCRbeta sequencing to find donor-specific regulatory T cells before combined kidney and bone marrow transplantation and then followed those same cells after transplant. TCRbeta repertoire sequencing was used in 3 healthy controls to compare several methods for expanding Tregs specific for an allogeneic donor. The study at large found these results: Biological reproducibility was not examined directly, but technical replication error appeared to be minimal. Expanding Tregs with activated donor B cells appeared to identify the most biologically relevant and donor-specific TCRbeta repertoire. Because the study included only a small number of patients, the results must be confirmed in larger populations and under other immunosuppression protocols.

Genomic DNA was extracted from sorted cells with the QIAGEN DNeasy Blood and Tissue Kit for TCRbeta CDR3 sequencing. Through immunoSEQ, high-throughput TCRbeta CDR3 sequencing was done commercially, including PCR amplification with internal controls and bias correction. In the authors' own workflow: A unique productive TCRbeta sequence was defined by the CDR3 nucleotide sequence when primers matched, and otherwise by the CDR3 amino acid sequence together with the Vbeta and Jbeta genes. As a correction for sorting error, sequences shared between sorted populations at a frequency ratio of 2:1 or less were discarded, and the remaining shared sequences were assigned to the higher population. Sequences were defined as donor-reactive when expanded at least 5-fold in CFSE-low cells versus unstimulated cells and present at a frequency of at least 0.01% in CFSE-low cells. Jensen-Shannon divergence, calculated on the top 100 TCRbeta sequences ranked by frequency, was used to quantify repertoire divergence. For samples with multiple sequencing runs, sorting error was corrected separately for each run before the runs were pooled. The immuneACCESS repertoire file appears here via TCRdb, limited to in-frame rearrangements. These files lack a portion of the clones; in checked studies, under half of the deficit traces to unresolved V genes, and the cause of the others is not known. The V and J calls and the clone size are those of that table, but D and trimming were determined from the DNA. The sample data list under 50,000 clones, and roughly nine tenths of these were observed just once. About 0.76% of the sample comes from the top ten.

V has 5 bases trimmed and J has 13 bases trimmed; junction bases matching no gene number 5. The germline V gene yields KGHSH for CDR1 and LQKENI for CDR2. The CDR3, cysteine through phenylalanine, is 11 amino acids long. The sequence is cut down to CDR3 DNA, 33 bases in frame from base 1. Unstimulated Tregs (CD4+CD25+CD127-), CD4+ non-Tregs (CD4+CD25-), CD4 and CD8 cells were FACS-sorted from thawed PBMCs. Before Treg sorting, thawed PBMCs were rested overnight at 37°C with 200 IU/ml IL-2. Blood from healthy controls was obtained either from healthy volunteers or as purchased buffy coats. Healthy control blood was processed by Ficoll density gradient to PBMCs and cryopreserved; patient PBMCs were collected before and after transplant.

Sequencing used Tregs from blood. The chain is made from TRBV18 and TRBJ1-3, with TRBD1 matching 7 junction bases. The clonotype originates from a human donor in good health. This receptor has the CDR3 CASSSTGPIYF. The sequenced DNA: TGTGCCAGCTCATCGACAGGGCCTATATATTTT. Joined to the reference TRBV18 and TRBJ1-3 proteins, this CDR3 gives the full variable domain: NAGVMQNPRHLVRRRGQEARLRCSPMKGHSHVYWYRQLPEEGLKFMVYLQKENIIDESGMPKERFSAEFPKEGPSILRIQQVVRGDSAAYFCASSSTGPIYFGEGSWLTVV.